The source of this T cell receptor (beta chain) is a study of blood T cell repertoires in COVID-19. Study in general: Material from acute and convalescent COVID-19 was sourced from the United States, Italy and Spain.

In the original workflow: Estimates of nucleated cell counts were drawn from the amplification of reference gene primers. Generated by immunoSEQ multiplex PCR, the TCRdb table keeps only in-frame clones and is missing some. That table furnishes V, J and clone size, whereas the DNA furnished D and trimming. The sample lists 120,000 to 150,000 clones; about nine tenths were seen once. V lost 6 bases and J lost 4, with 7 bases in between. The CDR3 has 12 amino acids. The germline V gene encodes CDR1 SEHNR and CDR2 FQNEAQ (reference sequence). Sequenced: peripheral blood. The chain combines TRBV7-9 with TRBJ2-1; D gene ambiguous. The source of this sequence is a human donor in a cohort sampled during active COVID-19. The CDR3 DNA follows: TGTGCCAGCAGTGAGATATACAATGAGCAGTTCTTC. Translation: CASSEIYNEQFF.